These 17 T cell receptor beta chains originate from one sample sequenced in a study of tumor-infiltrating lymphocytes in primary liver carcinoma. Taking about 17-32 mg of unsorted bulk tissue, the authors co-extracted RNA and DNA. TCR beta cDNA was reverse-transcribed from around 0.55 ug of total RNA. The reaction used a constant-region primer and ProtoScript II reverse transcriptase. Library construction for TCR beta comprised three nested multiplex PCR rounds performed with slightly modified ARM-PCR. Investigators reported that the first two PCR rounds, at 10 to 11 cycles each, used TRBV1-TRBV30 forward primers with a C-beta reverse primer. TCRdb passed the multiplex PCR reads through MiXCR, listing each CDR3 protein once. The table has about 41,000 distinct CDR3 sequences, over 70% seen once; the top ten hold 15% to 20%. Specimen: liver tumor tissue from sampling region 2. The subset denotes: tumor region T2, inferior pole. The source of these receptors is a man aged 35-49 years with primary liver carcinoma and hepatitis B virus infection.

About this clonotype: Since a much larger clone is just one base distant, this may be a read error. The rearrangement joins TRBV28 to TRBJ1-4; D possibly corresponds to TRBD1 (5 bases). Germline CDR1 is MDHEN and CDR2 is SYDVKM. CDR3 size: 15 residues. DNA of the CDR3: TGTGCCAGCAGTTTGAACGGGGCCTTTAATGAAAGACTGTTTTTT. Translated: CASSLNGAFNERLFF. Based on the CDR3 plus reference TRBV28 and TRBJ1-4, the full variable domain is DVKVTQSSRYLVKRTGEKVFLECVQDMDHENMFWYRQDPGLGLRLIYFSYDVKMKEKGDIPEGYSVSREKKERFSLILESASTNQTSMYLCASSLNGAFNERLFFGSGTQLSVL.

A single count supports this clonotype. One junction end does not reproduce the germline sequence, and a read error may be involved. The chain combines TRBV28 with TRBJ2-3; 8 bases fit TRBD2. This CDR3 is 14 amino acids long. CDR1 MDHEN and CDR2 SYDVKM come from the germline V gene. The CDR3: CASVYRGGTNTQYF. CDR3 in DNA: TGTGCCAGTGTGTATCGGGGGGGGACAAATACGCAATATTTT.

Concerning this clonotype itself: At one of its ends the junction is not consistent with the germline gene, which may arise from a read error. This rearrangement joins TRBV29-1 to TRBJ2-3; 7 bases match TRBD2. CDR3 length equals 15 residues. Germline V lookup: CDR1 SQVTM, CDR2 ANQGSEA. DNA for the CDR3: TGTAGCGCTAGGGGAGGGGACTTCTTCACAGGTACGCAGTATTTT. This codes for CSARGGDFFTGTQYF.

As regards this clonotype: An end of the junction differs from the germline gene, which may be a read error. The chain employs TRBV6-2 or TRBV6-3 and TRBJ2-5; weak D call: TRBD1 (5 bases). Germline values: CDR1 MNHEY, CDR2 SVGEGT. The length of the CDR3 is 14 residues. The CDR3 bases are TGTGCCGGCAGTCTTACAGGAGCCCAAGAGACCCAGTACTTC. Amino acids: CAGSLTGAQETQYF.

This clonotype was observed once. The junction differs from germline at one of its ends, possibly a read error. The V gene is TRBV11-3, the J gene TRBJ2-7, with D maybe TRBD2 (6 bases). The CDR3 has 14 residues. The V gene's germline CDR1 is SGHNT and CDR2 YENEEA. The CDR3 DNA reads as TGTGCCAGCGGCCCTGGAGAAGTGGACTACAAGCAGTACTTC. Amino acids: CASGPGEVDYKQYF. The full variable domain, in which reference TRBV11-3 and TRBJ2-7 provide the parts outside the CDR3, is EAGVVQSPRYKIIEKKQPVAFWCNPISGHNTLYWYLQNLGQGPELLIRYENEEAVDDSQLPKDRFSAERLKGVDSTLKIQPAELGDSAVYLCASGPGEVDYKQYFGPGTRLTVT.

This clonotype was counted many times. It may be a read error: a sequence one base away is much more abundant. The chain uses TRBV29-1 and TRBJ1-2; D unclear. CDR1 SQVTM and CDR2 ANQGSEA come from the germline V gene. The CDR3 has 13 amino acids. CDR3 in amino acids: CSAELAGFYGYTF. CDR3 bases: TGCAGCGCTGAATTAGCCGGGTTCTATGGCTACACCTTC.

Comments on this clonotype: A much larger clonotype is one base distant, so this may be a read error. The chain uses TRBV19 and TRBJ2-1; the D gene is possibly TRBD2 (7 bases). Germline-derived CDR1 and CDR2 are LNHDA and SQIVND (reference sequence). This CDR3 is 14 amino acids long. The CDR3 DNA follows: TGTGCCAATAGTGTTTACCGGGGGGCAGATGAGCAGTTCTTC. Its translation: CANSVYRGADEQFF.

Regarding this clonotype: Mismatch with germline at one junction end may stem from a read error. In nucleotides, the CDR3 is TGCGCCAGCGGCTCCACTTTGACCGGGGAGCTGTTATTT. This sequence encodes CASGSTLTGELLF. The V and J genes are TRBV5-1 and TRBJ2-2; D perhaps matches TRBD2 (5 bases). Germline V gene data show CDR1 as SGHRS and CDR2 as YFSETQ. This CDR3 region has 13 residues. The whole variable domain, remainder taken from reference TRBV5-1 and TRBJ2-2, is KAGVTQTPRYLIKTRGQQVTLSCSPISGHRSVSWYQQTPGQGLQFLFEYFSETQRNKGNFPGRFSGRQFSNSRSEMNVSTLELGDSALYLCASGSTLTGELLFGEGSRLTVL.

For this clonotype: One end of the junction is discordant with germline, which a read error may explain. The chain joins TRBV14 to TRBJ2-1, with 8 bases matching TRBD2. This CDR3 is 16 amino acids long. Looked up from germline, CDR1 is SGHDN and CDR2 is FVKESK. The CDR3 sequence: CAMSAVAGWVNNEQFF. The CDR3 region has the DNA TGCGCCATGAGTGCCGTAGCGGGATGGGTAAACAATGAGCAGTTCTTC.

In regard to this clonotype: A clone one base away is much larger, so this may be a read error. The chain is built from TRBV25-1 and TRBJ2-1; D gene unclear. V lost 4 bases to trimming and J lost 2 bases, with 12 bases between them. The germline V gene has CDR1 MGHDK and CDR2 SYGVNS. This CDR3 has 15 residues. As DNA, the CDR3 is TGTGCCAGCAGTGTACAGTGGGCCCCCTACAATGAGCAGTTCTTC. As protein: CASSVQWAPYNEQFF. The full variable domain, completed using reference TRBV25-1 and TRBJ2-1, is EADIYQTPRYLVIGTGKKITLECSQTMGHDKMYWYQQDPGMELHLIHYSYGVNSTEKGDLSSESTVSRIRTEHFPLTLESARPSHTSQYLCASSVQWAPYNEQFFGPGTRLTVL.

As for this clonotype: At one end the junction does not follow the germline gene, possibly because of a read error. CDR3 sequence: CAGSLDLGSVETQYF. DNA for the CDR3: TGTGCCGGCAGCCTAGACTTGGGATCGGTGGAGACCCAGTACTTC. V gene TRBV4-2 combines with J gene TRBJ2-5; the D is unclear. CDR1 and CDR2 (germline): LGHNA, YNFKEQ. The CDR3 loop spans 15 amino acids.

This CDR3 reads CASFNTPGDTEAFF. In DNA, the CDR3 is TGTGCCAGCTTCAACACCCCAGGGGACACTGAAGCTTTCTTT. The chain links TRBV28 to TRBJ1-1, with D perhaps matching TRBD1 (6 bases). CDR1 MDHEN and CDR2 SYDVKM come from the germline V gene. V gave up 8 bases and J gave up 3 bases, with 16 bases separating them. The CDR3 sequence is 14 residues long.

A note on this clonotype: A read error may explain this, as a much larger clone is one base away. This rearrangement joins TRBV20-1 to TRBJ2-1; 7 positions agree with TRBD2. The CDR3 has 15 residues. CDR1 is DFQATT and CDR2 is SNEGSKA in the germline V gene (reference sequence). In DNA form, the CDR3 reads TGCAGAGCTAGAGATCCCCGCGGGAGCGGCAATGAGCAGTTCTTC. It translates to CRARDPRGSGNEQFF.

About this clonotype itself: The conserved closing phenylalanine or tryptophan is absent in this CDR3, likely reflecting a read error. J is TRBJ2-7 and V is TRBV4-3, with 10 bases identical to TRBD1. The CDR3 has 15 amino acids. Germline V lookup: CDR1 LGHNA, CDR2 YSLEER. Written as DNA, the CDR3 is TGCACCAGCAGCTTCGGGACAGGGGAGTCCTACGAGCAGTACTCC. It translates to CTSSFGTGESYEQYS.

This chain uses TRBV6-1 with TRBJ2-1; D call uncertain. V lost 6 bases and J lost 7, with 13 bases in between. This CDR3 is built from 13 residues. CDR1 is MNHNS, CDR2 SASEGT, per germline. CDR3 in amino acids: CASRGLGLNEQFF. CDR3 coding DNA: TGTGCCAGCAGGGGCCTGGGGTTGAATGAGCAGTTCTTC.

This sequence joins TRBV5-1 and TRBJ2-7; weak D call: TRBD2 (5 bases). Germline-derived CDR1 and CDR2 are SGHRS and YFSETQ. This CDR3 is built from 12 residues. V lost 8 bases and J 4 bases, leaving 13 bases between the germline ends. DNA of the CDR3: TGCGCCAGGGAACCTACTAGTTACGAGCAGTACTTC. This sequence encodes CAREPTSYEQYF.

This clonotype was found a few times. Since the CDR3 does not end with the conserved phenylalanine or tryptophan, this likely comes from a read error. This chain uses TRBV11-2 with TRBJ2-7, with TRBD1 matching 8 bases. The CDR3 contains 16 residues. Germline CDR1 SGHAT, CDR2 FQNNGV. The CDR3 spells CVSSLAGGPFDYEQYL. The CDR3 nucleotides are TGTGTCAGCAGCTTAGCAGGGGGCCCCTTCGACTACGAGCAGTACTTA.